The next 8 T cell receptor beta chains were all read from a single sample in a study of shared clonotypes between healthy human individuals. Sequenced by immunoSEQ multiplex PCR; TCRdb stores in-frame clones only, minus some. The sample yields a few million clones, just over 90% seen once. The specimen was naive CD4+ T cells sorted from blood. Regarding subset: CD45RA+ positively selected. These receptors came from a man between 18 and 35 years old in good health.

The CDR3 sequence: CASAKGVNEKLFF. In DNA, the CDR3 is TGCGCCAGCGCGAAAGGGGTAAATGAAAAACTGTTTTTT. V and J are TRBV5-1 and TRBJ1-4; D is possibly TRBD1 (5 bases). Trimming took 7 bases from V and 5 from J, leaving 12 bases between them. The CDR3 loop spans 13 amino acids. Germline values: CDR1 SGHRS, CDR2 YFSETQ. Looking up the rest from reference TRBV5-1 and TRBJ1-4 gives the full variable domain: KAGVTQTPRYLIKTRGQQVTLSCSPISGHRSVSWYQQTPGQGLQFLFEYFSETQRNKGNFPGRFSGRQFSNSRSEMNVSTLELGDSALYLCASAKGVNEKLFFGSGTQLSVL.

The rearrangement joins TRBV10-3 to TRBJ2-7, with 8 nucleotides matching TRBD1. With V trimmed by 10 bases and J by 0 bases, 5 bases remained unmatched. Germline V gives CDR1 ENHRY, CDR2 SYGVKD. This CDR3 comprises 13 residues. The CDR3 DNA sequence: TGTGCCACCATGGACAGGGACTCCTACGAGCAGTACTTC. Its protein is CATMDRDSYEQYF.

Note on this clone: The sample carries other DNA sequences with the same CDR3. The rearrangement joins TRBV30 to TRBJ2-5; D is possibly TRBD2 (6 bases). Trimming removed 0 bases from V and 3 bases from J, with 11 bases in between. This CDR3 spans 14 amino acids. Germline V gene sequence: CDR1 GTSNPN, CDR2 SVGIG (reference sequence). The CDR3 region is CAWSVRLAKETQYF. The CDR3 DNA reads TGTGCCTGGAGTGTACGCCTAGCGAAAGAGACCCAGTACTTC.

Notes on this clone: The sample holds other DNA sequences that translate to the same CDR3. The CDR3 reads CASSPGTSGTNEQFF. CDR3 DNA sequence: TGTGCCAGCAGCCCCGGGACTAGCGGTACCAATGAGCAGTTCTTC. The gene calls are TRBV6-5 and TRBJ2-1, with TRBD2 matching 11 bases. J lost 6 bases, V lost 6 bases, and 7 bases had no gene match. The V gene's germline CDR1 is MNHEY and CDR2 SVGAGI. The length of the CDR3 is 15 residues.

This chain uses TRBV15 with TRBJ2-2; a possible D gene is TRBD1 (6 bases). With 0 bases removed from V and 4 bases from J, the gap between germline ends came to 12 bases. CDR1 LNHNV and CDR2 YYDKDF come from the germline V gene (reference sequence). There are 16 residues in the CDR3. The CDR3 DNA reads TGTGCCACCAGCAGAGATTACGGACAGACCACCGGGGAGCTGTTTTTT. Its protein is CATSRDYGQTTGELFF.

With respect to this clone: Additional DNA sequences in this sample encode the identical CDR3. The J gene is TRBJ2-5, the V gene TRBV5-1; TRBD2 might be the D (5 bases). V lost 0 bases, J lost 4 bases, and 10 bases lay in between. The CDR3 loop spans 14 amino acids. Germline V gene sequence: CDR1 SGHRS, CDR2 YFSETQ. CDR3 bases: TGCGCCAGCAGCTTGGCGGGAAATCGAGAGACCCAGTACTTC. As protein: CASSLAGNRETQYF.

The chain combines TRBV6-1 with TRBJ2-5, with D hard to call. Germline V gene data show CDR1 as MNHNS and CDR2 as SASEGT. The CDR3 contains 13 residues. V lost 11 bases and J lost 2, with 15 bases in between. CDR3 DNA: TGTGCCGCCCTTTCGGGCAGACAAGAGACCCAGTACTTC. Translation gives CAALSGRQETQYF.

The chain carries TRBV18 and TRBJ2-1; D is unclear. Germline V CDR1 and CDR2: KGHSH, LQKENI. The CDR3 length is 15 residues. V gave up 3 bases and J gave up 1 base, with 10 bases separating them. The CDR3 spells CASSPSFPSYNEQFF. Here the CDR3 DNA reads TGTGCCAGCTCACCCAGCTTCCCTTCCTACAATGAGCAGTTCTTC.